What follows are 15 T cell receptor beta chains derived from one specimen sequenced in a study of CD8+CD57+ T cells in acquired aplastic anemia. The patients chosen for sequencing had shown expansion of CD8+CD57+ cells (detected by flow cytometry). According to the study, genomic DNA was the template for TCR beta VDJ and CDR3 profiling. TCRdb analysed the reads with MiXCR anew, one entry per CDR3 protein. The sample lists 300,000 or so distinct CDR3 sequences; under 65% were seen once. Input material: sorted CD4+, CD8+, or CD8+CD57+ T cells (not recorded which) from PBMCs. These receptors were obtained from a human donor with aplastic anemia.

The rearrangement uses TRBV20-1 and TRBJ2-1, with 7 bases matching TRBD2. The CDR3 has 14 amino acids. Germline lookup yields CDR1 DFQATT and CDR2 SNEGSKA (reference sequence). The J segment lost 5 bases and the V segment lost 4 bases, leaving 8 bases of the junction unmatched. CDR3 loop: CSAKTGTTNNEQFF. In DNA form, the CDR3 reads TGCAGTGCTAAAACCGGGACTACGAACAATGAGCAGTTCTTC.

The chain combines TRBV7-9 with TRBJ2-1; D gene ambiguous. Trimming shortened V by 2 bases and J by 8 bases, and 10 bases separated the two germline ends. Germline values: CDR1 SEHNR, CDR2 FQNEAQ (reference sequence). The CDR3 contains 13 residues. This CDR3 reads CASSLPTLHEQFF. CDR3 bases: TGTGCCAGCAGCTTACCCACTCTCCATGAGCAGTTCTTC.

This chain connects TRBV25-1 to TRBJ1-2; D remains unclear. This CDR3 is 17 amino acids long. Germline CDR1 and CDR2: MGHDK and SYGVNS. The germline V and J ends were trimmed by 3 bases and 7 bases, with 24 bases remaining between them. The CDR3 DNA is TGTGCCAGCAGTGAGCCCATCCGCCCCAAAGGCAGAAGTGGCTACACCTTC. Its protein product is CASSEPIRPKGRSGYTF.

The CDR3, as DNA: TGTGCCAGCAGCTTAGCGCCAGGGGTCAACGAGCAGTACTTC. This encodes CASSLAPGVNEQYF. This chain links TRBV7-9 with TRBJ2-7; tentative D call: TRBD1 (6 bases). Germline V gene sequence: CDR1 SEHNR, CDR2 FQNEAQ (reference sequence). Trimming took 0 bases from V and 5 from J, leaving 11 bases between them. The CDR3 is 14 amino acids.

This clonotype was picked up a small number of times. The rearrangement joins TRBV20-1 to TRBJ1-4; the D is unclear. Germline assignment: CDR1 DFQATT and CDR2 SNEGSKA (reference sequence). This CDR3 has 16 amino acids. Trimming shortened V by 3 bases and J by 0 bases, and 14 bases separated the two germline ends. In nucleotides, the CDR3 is TGCAGTGCTAGTGCGGTCAAACATTCAACTAATGAAAAACTGTTTTTT. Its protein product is CSASAVKHSTNEKLFF.

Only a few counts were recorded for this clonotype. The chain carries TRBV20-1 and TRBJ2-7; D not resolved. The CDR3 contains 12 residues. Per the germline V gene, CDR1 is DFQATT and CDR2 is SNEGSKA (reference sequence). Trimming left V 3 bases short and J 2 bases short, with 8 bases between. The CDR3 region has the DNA TGCAGTGCTAGGGGCGGAACCTACGAGCAGTACTTC. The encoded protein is CSARGGTYEQYF.

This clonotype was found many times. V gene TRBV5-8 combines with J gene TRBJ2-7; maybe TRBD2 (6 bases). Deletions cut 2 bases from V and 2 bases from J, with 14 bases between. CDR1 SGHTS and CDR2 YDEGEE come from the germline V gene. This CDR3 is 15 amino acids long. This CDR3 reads CASSFQGLATYEQYF. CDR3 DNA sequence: TGTGCCAGCAGCTTTCAGGGCCTAGCGACCTACGAGCAGTACTTC.

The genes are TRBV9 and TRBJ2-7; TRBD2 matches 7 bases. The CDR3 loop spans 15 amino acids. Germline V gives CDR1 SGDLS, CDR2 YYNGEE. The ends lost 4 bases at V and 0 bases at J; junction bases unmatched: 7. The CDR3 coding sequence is TGTGCCAGCAGCCTACGGGAGCGGGGCTCCTACGAGCAGTACTTC. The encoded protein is CASSLRERGSYEQYF.

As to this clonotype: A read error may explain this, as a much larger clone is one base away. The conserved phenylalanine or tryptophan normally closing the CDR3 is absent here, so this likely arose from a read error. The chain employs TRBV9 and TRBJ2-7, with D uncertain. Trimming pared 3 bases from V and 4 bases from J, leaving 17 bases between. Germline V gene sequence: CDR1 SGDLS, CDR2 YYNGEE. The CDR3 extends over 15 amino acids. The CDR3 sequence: CASSEGPYPIYEQYS. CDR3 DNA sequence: TGTGCCAGCAGCGAGGGCCCCTACCCGATTTACGAGCAGTACTCC.

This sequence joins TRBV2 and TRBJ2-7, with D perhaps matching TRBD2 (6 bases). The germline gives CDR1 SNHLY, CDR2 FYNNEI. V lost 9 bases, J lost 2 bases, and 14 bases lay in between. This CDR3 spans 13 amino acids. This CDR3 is CARRDGGTYEQYF. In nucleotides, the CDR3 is TGTGCCAGAAGGGACGGCGGGACCTACGAGCAGTACTTC. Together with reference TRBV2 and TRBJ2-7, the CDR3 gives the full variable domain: EPEVTQTPSHQVTQMGQEVILRCVPISNHLYFYWYRQILGQKVEFLVSFYNNEISEKSEIFDDQFSVERPDGSNFTLKIRSTKLEDSAMYFCARRDGGTYEQYFGPGTRLTVT.

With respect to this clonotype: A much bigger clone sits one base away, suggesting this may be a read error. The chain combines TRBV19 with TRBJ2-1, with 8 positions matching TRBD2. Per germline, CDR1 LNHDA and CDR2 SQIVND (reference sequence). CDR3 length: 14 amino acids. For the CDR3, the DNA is TGTGTCAGTAAAGTGGGACTAGGGTACAGTGAGCAGTTCTTC. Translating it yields CVSKVGLGYSEQFF.

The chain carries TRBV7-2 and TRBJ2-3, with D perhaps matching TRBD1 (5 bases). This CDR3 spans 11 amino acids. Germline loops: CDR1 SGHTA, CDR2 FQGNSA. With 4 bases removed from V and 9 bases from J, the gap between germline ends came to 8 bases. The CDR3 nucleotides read TGTGCCAGCAGCTCCAGGGTAACGCAGTATTTT. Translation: CASSSRVTQYF.

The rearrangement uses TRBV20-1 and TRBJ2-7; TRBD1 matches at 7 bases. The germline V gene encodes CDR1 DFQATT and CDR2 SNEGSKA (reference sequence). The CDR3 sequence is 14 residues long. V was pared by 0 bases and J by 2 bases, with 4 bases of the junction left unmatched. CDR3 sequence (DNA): TGCAGTGCTAGAGATTTAGGGGGCACCTACGAGCAGTACTTC. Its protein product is CSARDLGGTYEQYF.

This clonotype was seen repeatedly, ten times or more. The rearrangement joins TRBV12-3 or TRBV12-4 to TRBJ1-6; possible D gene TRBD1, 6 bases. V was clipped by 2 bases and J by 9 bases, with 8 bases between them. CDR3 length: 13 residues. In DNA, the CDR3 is TGTGCCAGCAGTTTACGGACAGCTTCACCCCTCCACTTT. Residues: CASSLRTASPLHF.

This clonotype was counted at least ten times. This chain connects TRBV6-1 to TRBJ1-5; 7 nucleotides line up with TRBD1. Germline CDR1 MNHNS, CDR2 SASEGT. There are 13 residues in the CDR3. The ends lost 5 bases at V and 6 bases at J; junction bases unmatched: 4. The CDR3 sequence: CASSIGGGQPQHF. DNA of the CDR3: TGTGCCAGCAGTATAGGGGGCGGTCAGCCCCAGCATTTT.